The 31 T cell receptor beta chains presented below share a single source sample, sequenced in a study of control samples from healthy donors and cancer patients. The protocol was immunoSEQ multiplex PCR, while the TCRdb copy is restricted to in-frame clones and leaves out a portion. Here the sample spans about 92,000 clones, more than 75% being singletons. What was sequenced was blood. Every receptor here comes from a woman aged 55 to 70 in good health.

The J gene is TRBJ2-2, the V gene TRBV3-1 (or the pseudogene TRBV3-2); D unclear. The CDR3 is made up of 16 amino acids. V lost 0 bases, J lost 2 bases, and 10 bases lay in between. CDR1 is LGHDT and CDR2 is YNNKEL in the germline V gene (reference sequence). CDR3 nucleotides: TGTGCCAGCAGCCAAGAAACAGTAGTAAACACCGGGGAGCTGTTTTTT. Protein product: CASSQETVVNTGELFF.

V usage is TRBV5-8 and J usage is TRBJ2-1, with D perhaps matching TRBD1 (5 bases). From germline, CDR1 is SGHTS and CDR2 YDEGEE. This CDR3 has 15 residues. V lost 7 bases and J lost 0, with 14 bases in between. The CDR3 nucleotides read TGTGCCAGCCCCCGCAGGGCCCCCTCCTACAATGAGCAGTTCTTC. This translates into CASPRRAPSYNEQFF. The full variable domain, completed using reference TRBV5-8 and TRBJ2-1, is EAGVTQSPTHLIKTRGQQATLRCSPISGHTSVYWYQQALGLGLQFLLWYDEGEERNRGNFPPRFSGRQFPNYSSELNVNALELEDSALYLCASPRRAPSYNEQFFGPGTRLTVL.

As to this clone: Other DNA sequences in this sample translate to the same CDR3. J is TRBJ1-5 and V is TRBV19; D possibly corresponds to TRBD1 (5 bases). The CDR3 is made up of 17 amino acids. CDR1 and CDR2 (germline): LNHDA, SQIVND (reference sequence). V lost 5 bases to trimming and J lost 1 base, with 18 bases between them. The CDR3 loop is CASSPAGVGVSNQPQHF. The DNA for the CDR3 is TGTGCCAGTAGTCCGGCGGGGGTGGGCGTCAGCAATCAGCCCCAGCATTTT.

The chain has TRBV27 and TRBJ2-7, with a weak D call TRBD2 (6 bases). Per germline, CDR1 MNHEY and CDR2 SMNVEV (reference sequence). This CDR3 has 14 amino acids. Trimming stripped 6 bases from V and 0 bases from J, with 12 bases between. The CDR3 bases are TGTGCCAGCAGGCGGGCGGGAAGCTCCTACGAGCAGTACTTC. Protein product: CASRRAGSSYEQYF.

The chain recombines TRBV5-1 with TRBJ1-1; 9 positions agree with TRBD1. CDR1 is SGHRS, CDR2 YFSETQ, per germline. CDR3 size: 14 residues. V was clipped by 5 bases and J by 2 bases; unmatched bases: 4. This CDR3 reads CASSLQGANTEAFF. In DNA, the CDR3 is TGCGCCAGCAGTTTACAGGGGGCTAACACTGAAGCTTTCTTT.

The J gene is TRBJ2-2, the V gene TRBV5-6; D uncertain. From germline, CDR1 is SGHDT and CDR2 YYEEEE. The CDR3 runs to 14 residues. V gave up 2 bases and J gave up 1 base, with 6 bases separating them. The chain's CDR3 is CASSLTRNTGELFF. The CDR3 nucleotides read TGTGCCAGCAGCTTAACCCGGAACACCGGGGAGCTGTTTTTT.

The chain uses TRBV15 and TRBJ1-2, with a tentative D call TRBD1 (5 bases). This CDR3 is 15 amino acids long. V was shortened by 0 bases and J by 7 bases, with 15 bases between the two germline ends. Per the germline V gene, CDR1 is LNHNV and CDR2 is YYDKDF (reference sequence). As DNA, the CDR3 is TGTGCCACCAGCAGAGATTCCGACAGAGCAGGTGGCTACACCTTC. Residues: CATSRDSDRAGGYTF.

This chain links TRBV10-2 with TRBJ2-3; 9 bases match TRBD2. The V and J ends lost 1 base and 2 bases, in that order; junction bases with no gene match: 10. The CDR3 runs 18 residues. CDR1 and CDR2 (germline): WSHSY, SAAADI. The CDR3 DNA reads TGCGCCAGCAGTGAGTTCCTAGCGGGATGGAAAGACACAGATACGCAGTATTTT. Protein product: CASSEFLAGWKDTDTQYF.

The chain links TRBV18 to TRBJ1-1, with no clear D. The germline V gene encodes CDR1 KGHSH and CDR2 LQKENI. Trimming took off 5 bases at V and 0 bases at J, with 4 bases between the two ends. The CDR3 sequence is 12 residues long. The DNA of the CDR3 is TGTGCCAGCTCAGTAGTGAACACTGAAGCTTTCTTT. Translating gives CASSVVNTEAFF.

The chain recombines TRBV19 with TRBJ1-1; D remains ambiguous. CDR3 length: 17 amino acids. Trimming cost V 6 bases and J 0 bases, with 20 bases left between them. Germline CDR1 and CDR2: LNHDA and SQIVND (reference sequence). CDR3 bases: TGTGCCAGTAGGGGTGAGGGAGCCCTCTCTATGAACACTGAAGCTTTCTTT. Translation gives CASRGEGALSMNTEAFF.

The rearrangement joins TRBV9 to TRBJ1-3; unclear D gene. Germline values: CDR1 SGDLS, CDR2 YYNGEE. Trimming removed 0 bases from V and 0 bases from J, with 13 bases in between. CDR3 size: 17 residues. CDR3 in amino acids: CASSVGQLSGSGNTIYF. The DNA of the CDR3 is TGTGCCAGCAGCGTAGGGCAGTTAAGCGGCTCTGGAAACACCATATATTTT.

This clone was observed a single time. The rearrangement links TRBV19 to TRBJ1-1; D not resolved. V lost 3 bases, J lost 1 base, and 6 bases lay in between. Germline loops: CDR1 LNHDA, CDR2 SQIVND (reference sequence). The CDR3 runs to 13 residues. CDR3 amino acids: CASSIGENTEAFF. CDR3 in DNA: TGTGCCAGTAGTATTGGGGAGAACACTGAAGCTTTCTTT.

The V call is TRBV5-5, the J call TRBJ1-3; 7 positions agree with TRBD1. The germline V gene encodes CDR1 SGHKS and CDR2 YYEKEE (reference sequence). The V segment lost 3 bases and the J segment 0 bases; nucleotides outside the gene matches: 6. CDR3 length equals 16 residues. The CDR3 nucleotides read TGTGCCAGCAGCTCCGGGACAGTCCTCTCTGGAAACACCATATATTTT. Encoded protein: CASSSGTVLSGNTIYF. The full variable domain, in which reference TRBV5-5 and TRBJ1-3 provide the parts outside the CDR3, is DAGVTQSPTHLIKTRGQQVTLRCSPISGHKSVSWYQQVLGQGPQFIFQYYEKEERGRGNFPDRFSARQFPNYSSELNVNALLLGDSALYLCASSSGTVLSGNTIYFGEGSWLTVV.

The chain carries TRBV15 and TRBJ1-1, with D hard to call. The V end lost 1 base, the J end lost 7 bases, and 7 bases lay between the germline ends. The V gene's germline CDR1 is LNHNV and CDR2 YYDKDF (reference sequence). The CDR3 length is 12 residues. CDR3: CATSRGDFEAFF. CDR3 bases: TGTGCCACCAGCAGAGGTGACTTTGAAGCTTTCTTT.

The chain recombines TRBV3-1 (or the pseudogene TRBV3-2) with TRBJ2-1, with 8 bases identical to TRBD2. This CDR3 spans 16 amino acids. CDR1 is LGHDT, CDR2 YNNKEL, per germline (reference sequence). Trimming cost V 1 base and J 7 bases; bases outside gene matches: 9. CDR3 sequence reads: CASSQGVSGMLNEQFF. The CDR3 DNA follows: TGTGCCAGCAGCCAAGGCGTTAGCGGGATGTTGAATGAGCAGTTCTTC.

This chain connects TRBV7-2 to TRBJ1-1; the D gene is possibly TRBD1 (6 bases). This CDR3 is built from 13 residues. The V end lost 4 bases, the J end lost 1 base, and 7 bases lay between the germline ends. Germline assignment: CDR1 SGHTA and CDR2 FQGNSA. CDR3 DNA sequence: TGTGCCAGCAGCTCGGGACAGAACACTGAAGCTTTCTTT. It specifies CASSSGQNTEAFF.

The chain combines TRBV28 with TRBJ2-1; a weak D match, TRBD2 (6 bases). The CDR3 has 16 amino acids. The germline CDR1 and CDR2 sequences are MDHEN and SYDVKM. V lost 6 bases to trimming and J lost 0 bases, with 15 bases between them. The CDR3 DNA follows: TGTGCCAGCAGGGTTAGCGGCTCCAGCTCCTACAATGAGCAGTTCTTC. Translated, it gives CASRVSGSSSYNEQFF. The complete variable domain, with remaining parts taken from reference TRBV28 and TRBJ2-1, reads DVKVTQSSRYLVKRTGEKVFLECVQDMDHENMFWYRQDPGLGLRLIYFSYDVKMKEKGDIPEGYSVSREKKERFSLILESASTNQTSMYLCASRVSGSSSYNEQFFGPGTRLTVL.

This clone appeared a single time. The chain uses TRBV6-2 or TRBV6-3 and TRBJ1-5, with D perhaps TRBD1 (5 bases). The germline gives CDR1 MNHEY, CDR2 SVGEGT. The CDR3 length is 19 residues. V was pared by 6 bases and J by 0 bases, with 24 bases between. CDR3 loop: CASSIYLGGGGYSNQPQHF. DNA for the CDR3: TGTGCCAGCAGCATTTACCTGGGAGGTGGGGGGTATAGCAATCAGCCCCAGCATTTT.

This clone appeared a few times. The gene calls are TRBV5-1 and TRBJ2-7; 8 bases are shared with TRBD2. Germline V gene sequence: CDR1 SGHRS, CDR2 YFSETQ. The CDR3 is 14 residues long. V was pared by 2 bases and J by 2 bases, with 3 bases of the junction left unmatched. For the CDR3, the DNA is TGCGCCAGCAGCTTCACGGGAGGGGCCTACGAGCAGTACTTC. It encodes CASSFTGGAYEQYF.

The chain recombines TRBV7-9 with TRBJ2-7, with 11 bases that match TRBD2. CDR1 is SEHNR, CDR2 FQNEAQ, per germline (reference sequence). The J segment lost 7 bases and the V segment lost 5 bases, leaving 10 bases of the junction unmatched. The CDR3 length is 15 residues. The DNA of the CDR3 is TGTGCCAGCAGCGTTAGCGGGGGGGCCGCCGGGGAGCAGTACTTC. Its translation is CASSVSGGAAGEQYF.

The chain combines TRBV10-3 with TRBJ1-3; 7 nucleotides match TRBD1. With 7 bases clipped from V and 0 bases from J, the junction kept 3 bases outside the gene matches. The CDR3 runs to 14 residues. Germline V gene sequence: CDR1 ENHRY, CDR2 SYGVKD. The chain's CDR3 is CAINRGSSGNTIYF. CDR3 DNA: TGTGCCATCAACAGGGGTTCCTCTGGAAACACCATATATTTT.

This chain uses TRBV7-9 with TRBJ1-4; 8 bases match TRBD1. Germline V gene data show CDR1 as SEHNR and CDR2 as FQNEAQ (reference sequence). Trimming removed 1 base from V and 0 bases from J; junction bases left unmatched: 7. The CDR3 covers 18 residues. CDR3 sequence: CASSLDWQGAATNEKLFF. CDR3 coding DNA: TGTGCCAGCAGCTTAGATTGGCAGGGGGCAGCAACTAATGAAAAACTGTTTTTT.

CDR3 DNA sequence: TGCGCCAGCAGGGACAATGGACAGAAGGTGGAGACCCAGTACTTC. It specifies CASRDNGQKVETQYF. The gene calls are TRBV5-1 and TRBJ2-5; D possibly corresponds to TRBD1 (6 bases). Germline CDR1 is SGHRS and CDR2 is YFSETQ. V was cut by 5 bases and J by 5 bases, with 19 bases left in between. This CDR3 is built from 15 residues.

This chain uses TRBV28 with TRBJ2-5; the match to TRBD1 covers 7 bases. Germline CDR1 is MDHEN and CDR2 is SYDVKM. This CDR3 is built from 12 residues. J lost 5 bases, V lost 9 bases, and 6 bases had no gene match. The CDR3 reads CASTGAGETQYF. The CDR3 DNA follows: TGTGCCAGTACAGGGGCTGGTGAGACCCAGTACTTC.

With regard to this clone: Sequence at one end of the junction differs from germline and may be a read error. This chain joins TRBV7-6 and TRBJ1-1, with D unresolved. The germline V gene encodes CDR1 SGHVS and CDR2 FNYEAQ. This CDR3 is built from 15 residues. Here the CDR3 DNA reads TGTGCCAGCAGCTTAGTCGGCTACGCGAACGCTGAAGCTTTCTTT. Its protein is CASSLVGYANAEAFF.

This clone occurred a few times. V is TRBV6-5 and J is TRBJ1-1; D gene uncertain. The V end lost 0 bases, the J end lost 0 bases, and 8 bases lay between the germline ends. Germline V gives CDR1 MNHEY, CDR2 SVGAGI. This CDR3 is 15 amino acids long. DNA of the CDR3: TGTGCCAGCAGTTACTCTTACCAGATGAACACTGAAGCTTTCTTT. It codes for CASSYSYQMNTEAFF.

The rearrangement uses TRBV11-3 and TRBJ1-3; D gene uncertain. The CDR3 is made up of 14 amino acids. Trimming removed 3 bases from V and 2 bases from J, with 8 bases in between. From germline, CDR1 is SGHNT and CDR2 YENEEA. The CDR3 reads CASSLSGTGNTIYF. DNA for the CDR3: TGTGCCAGCAGCTTGAGTGGTACTGGAAACACCATATATTTT.

The V and J genes are TRBV3-1 (or the pseudogene TRBV3-2) and TRBJ2-1; D uncertain. Germline loops: CDR1 LGHDT, CDR2 YNNKEL (reference sequence). The V gene lost 3 bases and the J gene lost 10 bases, with 7 bases spanning the gap. CDR3 length: 11 amino acids. DNA of the CDR3: TGTGCCAGCAGCCACGGTCAAGAGCAGTTCTTC. Translating gives CASSHGQEQFF.

The rearrangement links TRBV3-1 (or the pseudogene TRBV3-2) to TRBJ2-5, with unresolved D. V was shortened by 1 base and J by 0 bases, with 3 bases between the two germline ends. The CDR3 sequence is 13 residues long. Per the germline V gene, CDR1 is LGHDT and CDR2 is YNNKEL (reference sequence). In DNA, the CDR3 is TGTGCCAGCAGCCAAGCGTACCAAGAGACCCAGTACTTC. Encoded protein: CASSQAYQETQYF.

The chain is built from TRBV13 and TRBJ1-6; the D gene is possibly TRBD1 (6 bases). The CDR3 covers 16 residues. With 0 bases removed from V and 11 bases from J, the gap between germline ends came to 17 bases. CDR1 and CDR2 (germline): PRHDT, FYEKMQ (reference sequence). The CDR3 region is CASSLGQGAALAPLHF. The CDR3 nucleotides read TGTGCCAGCAGCTTAGGACAGGGAGCCGCTCTTGCACCCCTCCACTTT.

This rearrangement joins TRBV28 to TRBJ2-7, with a possible D match to TRBD2 (6 bases). The V gene lost 9 bases and the J gene lost 2 bases, with 8 bases spanning the gap. Germline V gene lookup returns CDR1 MDHEN and CDR2 SYDVKM. This CDR3 has 11 amino acids. CDR3 nucleotides: TGTGCCAGTGCGGGGCCCTACGAGCAGTACTTC. It encodes CASAGPYEQYF.